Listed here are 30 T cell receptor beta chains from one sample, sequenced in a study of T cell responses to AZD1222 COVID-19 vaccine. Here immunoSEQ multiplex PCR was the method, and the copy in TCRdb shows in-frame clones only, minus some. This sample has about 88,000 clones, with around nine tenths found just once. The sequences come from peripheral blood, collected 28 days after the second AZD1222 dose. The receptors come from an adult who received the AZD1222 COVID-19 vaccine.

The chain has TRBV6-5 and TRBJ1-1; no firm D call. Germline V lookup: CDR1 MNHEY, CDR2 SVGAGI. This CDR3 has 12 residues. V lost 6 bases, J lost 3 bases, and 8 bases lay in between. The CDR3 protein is CASSYTDTEAFF. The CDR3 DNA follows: TGTGCCAGCAGCTATACAGACACTGAAGCTTTCTTT.

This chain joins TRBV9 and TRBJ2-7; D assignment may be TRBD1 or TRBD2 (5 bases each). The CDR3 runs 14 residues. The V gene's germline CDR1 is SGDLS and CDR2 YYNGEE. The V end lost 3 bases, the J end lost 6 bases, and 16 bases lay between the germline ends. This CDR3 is CASSAGIRVAEQYF. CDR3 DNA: TGTGCCAGCAGCGCCGGGATCAGGGTGGCCGAGCAGTACTTC.

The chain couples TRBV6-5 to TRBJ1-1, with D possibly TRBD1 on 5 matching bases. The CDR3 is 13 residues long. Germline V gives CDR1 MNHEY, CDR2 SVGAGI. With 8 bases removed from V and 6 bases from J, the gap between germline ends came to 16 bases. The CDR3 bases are TGTGCCAGCCGGGCTTCAGGGTCCCCTGAAGCTTTCTTT. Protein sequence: CASRASGSPEAFF.

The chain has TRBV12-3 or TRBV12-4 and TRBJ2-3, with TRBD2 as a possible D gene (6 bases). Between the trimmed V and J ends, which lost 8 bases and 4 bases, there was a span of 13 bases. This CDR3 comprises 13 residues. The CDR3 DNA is TGTGCCAGCGGAGGGTCTAACGCAGATACGCAGTATTTT. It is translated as CASGGSNADTQYF.

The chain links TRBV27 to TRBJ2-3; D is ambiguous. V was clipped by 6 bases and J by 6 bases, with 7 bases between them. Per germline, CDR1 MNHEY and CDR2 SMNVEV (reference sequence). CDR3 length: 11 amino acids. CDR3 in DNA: TGTGCCAGCAGGTCGGTGGATACGCAGTATTTT. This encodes CASRSVDTQYF.

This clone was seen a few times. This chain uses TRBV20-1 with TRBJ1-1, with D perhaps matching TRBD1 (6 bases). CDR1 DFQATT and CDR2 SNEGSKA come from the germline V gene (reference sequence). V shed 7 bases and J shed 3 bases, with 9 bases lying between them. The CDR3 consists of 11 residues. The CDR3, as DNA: TGCAGTGTAGGGGGGGACACTGAAGCTTTCTTT. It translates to CSVGGDTEAFF.

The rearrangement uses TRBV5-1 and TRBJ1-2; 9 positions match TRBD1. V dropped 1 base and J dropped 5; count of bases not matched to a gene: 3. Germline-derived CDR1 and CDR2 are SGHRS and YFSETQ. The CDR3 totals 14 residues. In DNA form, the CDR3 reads TGCGCCAGCAGCTTGTGGGGACAGGGATATGGCTACACCTTC. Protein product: CASSLWGQGYGYTF.

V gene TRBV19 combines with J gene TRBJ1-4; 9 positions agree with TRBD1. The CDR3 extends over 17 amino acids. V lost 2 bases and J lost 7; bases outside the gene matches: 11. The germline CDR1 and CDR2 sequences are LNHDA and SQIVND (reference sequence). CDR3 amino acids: CASSIRTGADVFEKLFF. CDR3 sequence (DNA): TGTGCCAGTAGTATAAGGACAGGGGCCGACGTATTTGAAAAACTGTTTTTT.

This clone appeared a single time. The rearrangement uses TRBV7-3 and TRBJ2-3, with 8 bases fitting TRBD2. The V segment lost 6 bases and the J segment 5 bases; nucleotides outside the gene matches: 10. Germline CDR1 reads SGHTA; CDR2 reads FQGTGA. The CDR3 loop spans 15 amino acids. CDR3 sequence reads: CASSLSSGVGDTQYF. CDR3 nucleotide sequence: TGTGCCAGCAGTTTGAGTAGCGGGGTAGGAGATACGCAGTATTTT.

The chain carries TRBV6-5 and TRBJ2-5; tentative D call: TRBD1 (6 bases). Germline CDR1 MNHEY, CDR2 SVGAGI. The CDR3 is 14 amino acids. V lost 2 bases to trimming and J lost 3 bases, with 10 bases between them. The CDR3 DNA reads TGTGCCAGCAGTTACCTGGACAGAGAAGAGACCCAGTACTTC. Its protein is CASSYLDREETQYF.

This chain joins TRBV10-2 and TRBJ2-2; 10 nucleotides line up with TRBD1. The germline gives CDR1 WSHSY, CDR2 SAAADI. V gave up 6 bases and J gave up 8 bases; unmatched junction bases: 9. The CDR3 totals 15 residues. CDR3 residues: CASRRTGGTGGELFF. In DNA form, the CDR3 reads TGCGCCAGCAGGCGGACAGGGGGTACGGGTGGGGAGCTGTTTTTT.

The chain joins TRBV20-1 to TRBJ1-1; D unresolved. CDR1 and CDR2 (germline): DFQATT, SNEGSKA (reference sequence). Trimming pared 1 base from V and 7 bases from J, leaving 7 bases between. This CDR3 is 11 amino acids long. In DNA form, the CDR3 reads TGCAGTGCTAGAGTAGCCGTTGAAGCTTTCTTT. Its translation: CSARVAVEAFF.

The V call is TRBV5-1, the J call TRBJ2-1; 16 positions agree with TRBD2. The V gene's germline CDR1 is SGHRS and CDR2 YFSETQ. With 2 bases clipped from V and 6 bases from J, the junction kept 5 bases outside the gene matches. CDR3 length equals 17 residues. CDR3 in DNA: TGCGCCAGCAGCTTCGGGACTAGCGGGGGGGCCAGCAATGAGCAGTTCTTC. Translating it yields CASSFGTSGGASNEQFF. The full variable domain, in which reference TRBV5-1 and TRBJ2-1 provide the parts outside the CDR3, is KAGVTQTPRYLIKTRGQQVTLSCSPISGHRSVSWYQQTPGQGLQFLFEYFSETQRNKGNFPGRFSGRQFSNSRSEMNVSTLELGDSALYLCASSFGTSGGASNEQFFGPGTRLTVL.

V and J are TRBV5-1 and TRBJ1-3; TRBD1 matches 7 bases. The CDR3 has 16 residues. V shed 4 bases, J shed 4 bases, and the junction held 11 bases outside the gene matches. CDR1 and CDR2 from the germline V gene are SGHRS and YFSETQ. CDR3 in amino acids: CASSITGTVEGNTIYF. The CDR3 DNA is TGCGCCAGCAGCATCACCGGGACAGTGGAAGGAAACACCATATATTTT. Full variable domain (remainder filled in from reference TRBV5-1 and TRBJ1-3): KAGVTQTPRYLIKTRGQQVTLSCSPISGHRSVSWYQQTPGQGLQFLFEYFSETQRNKGNFPGRFSGRQFSNSRSEMNVSTLELGDSALYLCASSITGTVEGNTIYFGEGSWLTVV.

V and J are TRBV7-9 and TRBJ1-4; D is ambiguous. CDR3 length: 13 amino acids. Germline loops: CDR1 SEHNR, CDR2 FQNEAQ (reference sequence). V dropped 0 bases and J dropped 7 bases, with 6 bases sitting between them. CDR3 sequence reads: CASSLARFEKLFF. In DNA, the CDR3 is TGTGCCAGCAGCTTAGCCCGGTTTGAAAAACTGTTTTTT.

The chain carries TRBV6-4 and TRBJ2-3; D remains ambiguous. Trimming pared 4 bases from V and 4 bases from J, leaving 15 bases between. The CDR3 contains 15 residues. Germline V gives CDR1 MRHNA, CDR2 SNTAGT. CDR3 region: CASSAAWGSPDTQYF. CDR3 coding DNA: TGTGCCAGCAGTGCCGCTTGGGGTTCCCCAGATACGCAGTATTTT.

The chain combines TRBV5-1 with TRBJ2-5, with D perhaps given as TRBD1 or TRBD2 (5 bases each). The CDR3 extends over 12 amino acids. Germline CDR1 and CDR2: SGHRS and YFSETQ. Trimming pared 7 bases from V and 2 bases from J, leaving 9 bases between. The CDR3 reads CASGGAQETQYF. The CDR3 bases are TGCGCCAGCGGGGGAGCGCAAGAGACCCAGTACTTC.

The DNA of the CDR3 is TGTGCCAGCAGTTTAGGGTGGGGCAACTATGGCTACACCTTC. Amino acids: CASSLGWGNYGYTF. The gene calls are TRBV27 and TRBJ1-2, with D perhaps TRBD1 (5 bases). Germline loops: CDR1 MNHEY, CDR2 SMNVEV (reference sequence). The CDR3 totals 14 residues. Trimming left V 2 bases short and J 2 bases short, with 9 bases between.

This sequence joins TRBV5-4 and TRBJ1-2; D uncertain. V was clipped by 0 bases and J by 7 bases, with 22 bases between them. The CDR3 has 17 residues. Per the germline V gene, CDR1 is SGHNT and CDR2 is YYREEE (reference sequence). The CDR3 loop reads CASSLDNPSSPRPGYTF. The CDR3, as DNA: TGTGCCAGCAGCTTGGACAATCCGTCCAGCCCTAGACCTGGCTACACCTTC.

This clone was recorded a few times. The CDR3 loop is CASSPYLRSPLHF. In DNA, the CDR3 is TGTGCCAGTAGTCCATACCTCCGTTCACCCCTCCACTTT. This sequence joins TRBV19 and TRBJ1-6; D remains ambiguous. The CDR3 runs to 13 residues. V was shortened by 5 bases and J by 9 bases, with 11 bases between the two germline ends. Per the germline V gene, CDR1 is LNHDA and CDR2 is SQIVND (reference sequence).

CDR3 in DNA: TGCGCCAGCAGCTTTAGCGGGGAGAGCACAGATACGCAGTATTTT. Its translation: CASSFSGESTDTQYF. V usage is TRBV5-1 and J usage is TRBJ2-3; TRBD2 agrees at 8 bases. The J segment lost 0 bases and the V segment lost 2 bases, leaving 2 bases of the junction unmatched. The CDR3 covers 15 residues. Germline lookup yields CDR1 SGHRS and CDR2 YFSETQ.

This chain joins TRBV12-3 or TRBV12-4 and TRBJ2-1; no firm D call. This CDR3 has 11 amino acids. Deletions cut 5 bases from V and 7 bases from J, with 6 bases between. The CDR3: CASSKSNEQFF. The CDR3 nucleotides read TGTGCCAGCAGTAAAAGTAATGAGCAGTTCTTC.

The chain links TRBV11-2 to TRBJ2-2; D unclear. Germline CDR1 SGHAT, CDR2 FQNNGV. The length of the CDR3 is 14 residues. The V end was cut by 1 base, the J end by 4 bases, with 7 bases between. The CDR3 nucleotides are TGTGCCAGCAGCTTAGCAGGTGTCACCGGGGAGCTGTTTTTT. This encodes CASSLAGVTGELFF.

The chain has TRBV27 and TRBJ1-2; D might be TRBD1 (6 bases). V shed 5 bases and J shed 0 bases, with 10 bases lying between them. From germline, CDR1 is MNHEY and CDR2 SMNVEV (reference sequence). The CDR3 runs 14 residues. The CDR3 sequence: CASSPGQPNYGYTF. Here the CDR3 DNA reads TGTGCCAGCAGTCCCGGACAGCCTAACTATGGCTACACCTTC.

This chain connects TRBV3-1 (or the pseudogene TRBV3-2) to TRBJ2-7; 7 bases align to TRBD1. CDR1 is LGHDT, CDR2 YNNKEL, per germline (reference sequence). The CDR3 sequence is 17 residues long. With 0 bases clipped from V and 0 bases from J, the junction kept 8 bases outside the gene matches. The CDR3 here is CASSQDWSGGYSYEQYF. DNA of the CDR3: TGTGCCAGCAGCCAAGATTGGTCAGGGGGATACTCCTACGAGCAGTACTTC.

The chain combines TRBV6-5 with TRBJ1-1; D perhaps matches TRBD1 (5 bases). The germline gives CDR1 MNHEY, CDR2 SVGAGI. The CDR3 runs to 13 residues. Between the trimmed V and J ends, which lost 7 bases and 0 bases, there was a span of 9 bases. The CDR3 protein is CASNDRVNTEAFF. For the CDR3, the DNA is TGTGCCAGCAACGACAGAGTGAACACTGAAGCTTTCTTT.

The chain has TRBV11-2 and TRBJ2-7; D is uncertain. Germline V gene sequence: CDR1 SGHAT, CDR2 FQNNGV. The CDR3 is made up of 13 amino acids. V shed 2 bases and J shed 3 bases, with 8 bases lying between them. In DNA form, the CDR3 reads TGTGCCAGCAGCTTAAAACCGGACTACGAGCAGTACTTC. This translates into CASSLKPDYEQYF.

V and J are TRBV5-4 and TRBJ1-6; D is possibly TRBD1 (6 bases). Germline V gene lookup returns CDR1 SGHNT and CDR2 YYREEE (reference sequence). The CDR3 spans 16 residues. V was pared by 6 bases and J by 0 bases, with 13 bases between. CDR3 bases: TGTGCCAGCACCAAAAGGGGGAGCTCCTATAATTCACCCCTCCACTTT. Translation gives CASTKRGSSYNSPLHF.

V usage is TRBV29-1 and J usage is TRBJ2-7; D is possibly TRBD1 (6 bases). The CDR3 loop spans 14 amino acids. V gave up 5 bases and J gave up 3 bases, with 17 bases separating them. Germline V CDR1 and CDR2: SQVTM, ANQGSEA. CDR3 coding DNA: TGCAGCGTTTTGGTCGGGGACACATACTACGAGCAGTACTTC. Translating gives CSVLVGDTYYEQYF.

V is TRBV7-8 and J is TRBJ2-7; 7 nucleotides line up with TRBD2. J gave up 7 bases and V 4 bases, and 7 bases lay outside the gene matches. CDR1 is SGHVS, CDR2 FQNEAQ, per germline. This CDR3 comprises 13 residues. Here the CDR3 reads CASSSRGVEEQYF. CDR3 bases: TGTGCCAGCAGCTCCCGGGGGGTGGAGGAGCAGTACTTC.